The 15 T cell receptor beta chains in this list originate from one sample, sequenced in a study of shared clonotypes between healthy human individuals. Naivety among CD8 cells was defined by CD45RO negativity and positive CCR7 selection, thereby excluding terminally differentiated effector memory CD45RA+ cells. Some clones are missing from TCRdb's copy, which holds only in-frame ones; the method was immunoSEQ multiplex PCR. The table lists 1.5 million to 2.5 million clones, roughly 95% of them singletons. The sample was naive CD8+ T cells sorted from blood. These receptors all stem from a man aged 18 to 30 in good health.

J is TRBJ2-7 and V is TRBV23-1, with 10 bases identical to TRBD1. TRBV23-1 belongs to the ORF category, with a function that is uncertain. The CDR3 is made up of 15 amino acids. Unmatched junction bases numbered 6, after V lost 4 bases and J lost 3 bases. In DNA, the CDR3 is TGCGCCAGCAGTCTGGAGGGACAGGGGTTCTACGAGCAGTACTTC. Its protein product is CASSLEGQGFYEQYF.

A word on this clone: The same CDR3 can be traced to other DNA sequences in this sample. This chain links TRBV11-2 with TRBJ2-7; no reliable D call. The germline V gene encodes CDR1 SGHAT and CDR2 FQNNGV. The CDR3 totals 13 residues. V was shortened by 0 bases and J by 2 bases, with 5 bases between the two germline ends. CDR3 sequence reads: CASSLEAPYEQYF. CDR3 nucleotides: TGTGCCAGCAGCTTAGAGGCCCCCTACGAGCAGTACTTC. Full variable domain (remainder filled in from reference TRBV11-2 and TRBJ2-7): EAGVAQSPRYKIIEKRQSVAFWCNPISGHATLYWYQQILGQGPKLLIQFQNNGVVDDSQLPKDRFSAERLKGVDSTLKIQPAKLEDSAVYLCASSLEAPYEQYFGPGTRLTVT.

This sequence joins TRBV7-6 and TRBJ1-2; the D gene is possibly TRBD1 (6 bases). The germline V and J ends were trimmed by 1 base and 5 bases, with 17 bases remaining between them. CDR3 size: 16 residues. The germline V gene encodes CDR1 SGHVS and CDR2 FNYEAQ. The DNA of the CDR3 is TGTGCCAGCAGCTTAGGATTACAGGGATTAGGGTATGGCTACACCTTC. Translation gives CASSLGLQGLGYGYTF.

V usage is TRBV29-1 and J usage is TRBJ2-1, with TRBD2 matching over 11 bases. V shed 7 bases, J shed 12 bases, and the junction held 26 bases outside the gene matches. Per the germline V gene, CDR1 is SQVTM and CDR2 is ANQGSEA. This CDR3 is built from 18 residues. The CDR3 bases are TGCAGCGCCGTAGCAACGGGTGTACCGGGACTAGCGGTTACGGGGCAGTTCTTC. Protein sequence: CSAVATGVPGLAVTGQFF.

This sequence joins TRBV5-8 and TRBJ2-7; D not resolved. V lost 7 bases and J 3 bases, leaving 8 bases between the germline ends. This CDR3 has 11 residues. The germline V gene encodes CDR1 SGHTS and CDR2 YDEGEE. CDR3 residues: CASRVDYEQYF. The CDR3 nucleotides read TGTGCCAGCCGTGTAGACTACGAGCAGTACTTC.

This chain links TRBV5-6 with TRBJ2-7; no firm D call. The CDR3 has 12 amino acids. Germline V gene lookup returns CDR1 SGHDT and CDR2 YYEEEE. V was trimmed by 3 bases and J by 6 bases, leaving 10 bases between them. The CDR3 region has the DNA TGTGCCAGCAGCTGGGCAGGTGGCGAGCAGTACTTC. This encodes CASSWAGGEQYF.

CDR3 sequence: CASSQKTASSAGELFF. DNA of the CDR3: TGCGCCAGCAGCCAAAAGACGGCCTCATCCGCCGGGGAGCTGTTTTTT. The chain links TRBV4-3 to TRBJ2-2, with D unresolved. The CDR3 spans 16 residues. V gave up 2 bases and J gave up 6 bases, with 16 bases separating them. CDR1 is LGHNA, CDR2 YSLEER, per germline.

The V call is TRBV7-8, the J call TRBJ2-7; D tentatively fits TRBD1 or TRBD2 (6 bases each). This CDR3 has 14 amino acids. In germline, CDR1 is SGHVS, CDR2 FQNEAQ. The V and J ends lost 1 base and 5 bases respectively, with 12 bases between them. The CDR3 coding sequence is TGTGCCAGCAGCTTAGAATCGGGGGCCCACGAGCAGTACTTC. Residues: CASSLESGAHEQYF.

The chain combines TRBV28 with TRBJ2-7; D unresolved. The CDR3 is 13 residues long. The germline CDR1 and CDR2 sequences are MDHEN and SYDVKM. Trimming pared 3 bases from V and 1 base from J, leaving 7 bases between. The CDR3 region is CASSFAPSYEQYF. CDR3 in DNA: TGTGCCAGCAGTTTTGCACCTTCCTACGAGCAGTACTTC.

As regards this clone: This sample also contains other DNA sequences that code for the same CDR3. This chain connects TRBV7-2 to TRBJ2-1; D ambiguous. V was pared by 1 base and J by 6 bases, with 4 bases between. Germline lookup yields CDR1 SGHTA and CDR2 FQGNSA. The CDR3 is made up of 12 amino acids. The CDR3 loop reads CASSLGSNEQFF. The CDR3 bases are TGTGCCAGCAGCTTAGGGTCCAATGAGCAGTTCTTC.

This chain links TRBV9 with TRBJ2-5; 8 nucleotides match TRBD1. V was pared by 3 bases and J by 5 bases, with 9 bases of the junction left unmatched. CDR1 SGDLS and CDR2 YYNGEE come from the germline V gene. CDR3 length equals 15 residues. CDR3 sequence reads: CASSEWSDREETQYF. CDR3 nucleotides: TGTGCCAGCAGCGAGTGGTCGGACAGGGAGGAGACCCAGTACTTC.

The chain couples TRBV14 to TRBJ2-7, with 9 bases that match TRBD2. V was clipped by 6 bases and J by 6 bases; unmatched bases: 9. The CDR3 covers 14 residues. Germline V gives CDR1 SGHDN, CDR2 FVKESK. The CDR3 DNA sequence: TGTGCCAGCAGTCGTAGCGGGAGTCTCTCCGAGCAGTACTTC. Protein product: CASSRSGSLSEQYF.

The chain uses TRBV19 and TRBJ2-2; 7 nucleotides match TRBD1. CDR1 and CDR2 from the germline V gene are LNHDA and SQIVND (reference sequence). V trimming: 5 bases; J trimming: 0 bases; junction bases outside the gene matches: 9. CDR3 size: 17 residues. The CDR3 loop reads CASSGLRGPTNTGELFF. The CDR3 coding sequence is TGTGCCAGTAGTGGCCTTAGGGGGCCTACGAACACCGGGGAGCTGTTTTTT.

This chain uses TRBV7-6 with TRBJ2-3, with 14 bases fitting TRBD2. Germline-derived CDR1 and CDR2 are SGHVS and FNYEAQ. Trimming cost V 4 bases and J 5 bases; bases outside gene matches: 8. This CDR3 is built from 17 residues. CDR3 bases: TGTGCCAGCAGCTCCGGACTAGCGGGGGGTCTCCTAGATACGCAGTATTTT. Its protein is CASSSGLAGGLLDTQYF.

The genes are TRBV5-6 and TRBJ2-1, with D possibly called TRBD1 or TRBD2 (5 bases each). V dropped 4 bases and J dropped 4 bases, with 21 bases sitting between them. Germline CDR1 SGHDT, CDR2 YYEEEE. The CDR3 spans 17 residues. Written as DNA, the CDR3 is TGTGCCAGCAGCCCTACCCCGGGACCCGGATTTTACAATGAGCAGTTCTTC. Protein sequence: CASSPTPGPGFYNEQFF.